This TCR beta chain was captured in a study of cytomegalovirus exposure and HLA in healthy donors (TCRdb year 2017). In the study overall: An earlier analysis of 550 to 700 of the donors reported roughly 270 Gb of sequence data and roughly 100 million unique TCR beta sequences from about 179 million T cells. In a later genetic analysis, genome-wide SNP genotypes for about 55% of the 666 donors were used, and that subset was treated as a discovery cohort. HLA typing included class I and class II loci at four-digit resolution. An early release that covered around 590 HLA-typed donors contained around 330 gigabases of sequencing data and some 87 million unique TCR sequences. Across around 400 genotyped donors of the cohort, an average of roughly 250,000 unique TCR beta nucleotide sequences per donor were sequenced, and roughly 20% of those sequences were non-productive. The study aimed to test whether signatures of past pathogen exposure could be identified by cataloging public T cell receptors. The study profiled the T cell repertoires of fewer than 850 subjects by immunosequencing and related them to cytomegalovirus serostatus. Typing coverage differed by locus: A, B, C, DRB1 and DQB1 were typed in about 620-640 donors, DQA1 in 500 to 550, DPA1 in some 570, and DPB1 in 400 to 490. Because of strong linkage in the cohort, 4 to 6 DR-DQ haplotypes were treated as single units for association and clustering. Every discovery cohort repertoire had been produced on one sequencing platform. In the later analysis, no new phenotypic data were used to find candidate immune exposures; instead, reliance was placed on TCR beta sequences and their occurrence across donors. Donor age, sex, ethnicity and CMV serostatus were compiled together with the repertoire data. Among the approximately 400 genotyped donors, under 90% belonged to the genetic ancestry cluster associated with self-reported Caucasian donors. Along with the roughly 670-subject first cohort, a separate validation cohort of over 90 different subjects was used. To decide whether each TCR beta V gene segment behaved as functional or pseudogenic, an earlier analysis of approximately 620 of the donors relied on high-throughput TCR beta sequencing. To study patterns of TCR occurrence, a later analysis re-analyzed previously published TCR beta repertoires from 700 or so donors and added high-resolution HLA genotyping. High-throughput TCR immunosequencing, statistical association of individual TCRs with disease status, and machine learning were combined to predict cytomegalovirus infection status.

Summary of the overall study and its limitations: Compared with the approximately 600-donor mean, donors in an Asian-associated ancestry cluster had fewer N-insertions in productive TCRs, according to a later genetic analysis. In an earlier analysis of some 550 of the donors, most TCR beta V segments were observed in productive rearrangements about 87% or about 30% of the time, broadly matching IMGT annotations. Because counts were too low, seventeen rarely observed V segments, including chromosome 9 orphons, were excluded from the earlier analysis of 587 of the donors. A further reported finding was that TCR beta sequences accurately predicted the HLA-A and HLA-B alleles for most subjects in the first cohort. In a later analysis, TCR association rates were found to vary across HLA loci, with the most associated TCRs seen for DRB1 alleles and the fewest for HLA-C alleles. In vitro tests confirmed that a few of the cytomegalovirus-associated TCR beta chains recognize cytomegalovirus antigens. When HLA alleles, especially DR and DQ, strongly co-occurred, attributing TCR associations to individual alleles was difficult. In a later analysis, some 17,000 TCR beta sequences were associated with specific HLA alleles at a false discovery rate of 0.05. In a later analysis, HLA-associated TCR beta chains showed more clonal expansion and lower generation probabilities than non-associated chains that were equally common. Some IMGT-functional V segments, including TRBV6-2 and TRBV6-3, could not be distinguished by the 87-base-pair reads and were therefore excluded. Only TCR beta chains were sequenced in this cohort, and the absence of alpha or paired-chain data limited detectable features. It was suggested by the authors that the approach could potentially be generalized to other disease states and immunological phenotypes. Sequencing depth was assumed to be roughly uniform across donors in the presence/absence analyses, though that assumption may not hold. Immune exposure information for the cohort was limited to CMV serostatus. The study gave a list of 150 to 200 TCR beta chains associated with cytomegalovirus. Most TCR sequences were seen in very few donors, while some public TCRs were found in many individuals. Most CMV-associated TCR beta chains appeared to be HLA-restricted in a later analysis, and the HLA associations seemed to be driven largely by CMV exposure. The classifier was reported to diagnose cytomegalovirus status with high specificity and sensitivity in both the original cohort and the validation cohort. In a later analysis, several top co-occurrence clusters were reported to appear linked to parvovirus B19, influenza, CMV and Epstein-Barr virus. Correlated functional status among segregating V segments might be attributable to linkage disequilibrium, but an unknown experimental factor could not be ruled out. Because HLA typing was unavailable for some donors at each locus, only the typed subset was used in association tests. A cluster of highly shared sequence variants was judged likely to be a technical artifact of the sequencing pipeline. In a later genetic analysis, a missense DCLRE1C variant was associated with V-gene and J-gene trimming of TCR beta chains, and the association was replicated in an independent cohort.

In total, roughly 670 healthy bone marrow donors made up the cohort. At the time of sampling, all cohort members were nominally healthy, though unrecorded immune exposures were likely present. The donor tested CMV seronegative and was one of the 352 seronegative cohort members. Every donor gave a peripheral blood sample, and the peripheral blood mononuclear cells from that sample were used for TCR beta sequencing. The Qiagen DNeasy Blood Extraction Kit was used to extract genomic DNA from the blood cell samples. Note on this clone: Its binding antigen is unknown. Base-call qualities are not available, and no considerably larger clone is one nucleotide away.

The protocol used for the library was the immunoSEQ multiplex PCR assay. The multiplex PCR relied on a mix of 60 forward primers for TCR Vbeta segments and 13 reverse primers for TCR Jbeta segments. The CDR3 region of rearranged TCR beta genes was amplified from genomic DNA with a multiplex PCR assay. The Illumina HiSeq System was used to sequence the amplified TCR beta libraries as 87-base-pair reads. The authors' pipeline ran thus. Across the 500 to 850 repertoires, a later analysis counted tens of millions of unique TCR beta chains, approximately 12 million of which were shared by at least two donors. To remove PCR and sequencing errors, raw reads were error-corrected and collapsed into unique sequences using a nearest-neighbor algorithm that merged closely related sequences. To assign V, D and J gene segments, CDR3 sequences were aligned to IMGT reference sequences. For a sequence to be retained, a match of at least six nucleotides to both a V gene segment and a J gene segment was required. A rearrangement counted as productive if the CDR3 had no stop codons and remained in frame with V and J, and every other rearrangement counted as non-productive. CDR3 was defined by IMGT convention, running from the second conserved V-encoded cysteine to the conserved J-encoded phenylalanine. Sequences without an unambiguous match to a single V gene segment were excluded from the earlier analysis of several hundred of the donors. An earlier analysis of approximately 590 of the donors called V segments functional above 56.7% productive rearrangements and segregating when the between-donor standard deviation exceeded 5%. A statistical classification framework was built for diagnosing cytomegalovirus status from the catalog of TCR beta chain sequences. In a later analysis, V and J genes were assigned by comparing TCR nucleotide sequences against IMGT/GENE-DB human TR gene sequences. In a later analysis, CDR3 sequences and most-parsimonious VDJ recombination scenarios were assigned using the TCRdist pipeline. A later analysis defined each TCR beta chain by its CDR3 amino acid sequence plus V-gene family, and excluded reads lacking a unique V-gene family. To address suspected cross-contamination and a sequencing artifact, a later analysis removed 550 to 750 highly shared, low-generation-probability nucleotide sequences. A later analysis calculated a clonal expansion index for each public chain from normalized within-repertoire ranks of inferred template counts. In a later analysis, generation probabilities were computed with a VDJ recombination model fitted to out-of-frame rearrangements, and the resulting probabilities were checked against IGoR. A later analysis scored TCR-TCR, TCR-HLA and TCR-CMV co-occurrence with hypergeometric tests, applying a repertoire-size bias correction to TCR pairs. False discovery rates were estimated in a later analysis by permuting HLA or CMV assignments 20 times. In a later analysis, co-occurring TCRs were grouped using DBSCAN, with TCRdist sequence similarity added in when clustering inside HLA-allele-positive subsets. For co-occurrence clustering, repertoires with fewer than 30,000 or more than 120,000 public chains were excluded, along with about five repertoires with anomalous nucleotide sharing. TCRdb's version of the immuneACCESS table is confined to in-frame rearrangements and falls short of the full clone set. An unresolved V gene accounts for under half of the shortfall where checked; the remainder is of unknown origin. D and trimming were read from the DNA, whereas the V and J calls and clone size are those reported in that table. The sample data list tens of thousands of clones, and 79% of these were observed just once. The ten largest clones capture approximately 3% of the sample.

Between the V and J ends, shortened by 4 bases and 5 bases respectively, the junction contains 11 bases. The CDR1 and CDR2 encoded by the germline V gene are SGHAT and FQNNGV. Its CDR3 holds 14 amino acids, cysteine through phenylalanine. Only CDR3 DNA is held: 42 bases, read in frame from base 1. The sample consisted of PBMCs. The receptor was isolated from a man aged 25 to 40 in good health and CMV-seronegative. In this chain, TRBV11-2 is recombined with TRBJ2-2, with TRBD1 as a weak D call on 6 bases. The DNA is as follows: TGTGCCAGCAGCTGGGCAGGGGAAACCGGGGAGCTGTTTTTT. Its translation is CASSWAGETGELFF.